Below are 19 T cell receptor beta chains sequenced from a single sample in a study of blood T cell repertoires in COVID-19. Assay: immunoSEQ multiplex PCR; the TCRdb copy retains only in-frame clones and omits some. The table has some 340,000 clones, about 90% seen once. The sequencing sample was made of PBMCs or T cells enriched from blood (not recorded which). All receptors come from a woman aged 25 to 39 who had recovered from COVID-19.

This chain joins TRBV12-5 and TRBJ2-7; no firm D call. The V gene's germline CDR1 is LGHNT and CDR2 FRNRAP. The CDR3 is 12 amino acids. Trimming stripped 2 bases from V and 3 bases from J, with 5 bases between. The CDR3 DNA is TGTGCTAGTGGTTTGAACAGCTACGAGCAGTACTTC. It encodes CASGLNSYEQYF.

This chain connects TRBV5-6 to TRBJ2-7, with 8 nucleotides matching TRBD1. Germline assignment: CDR1 SGHDT and CDR2 YYEEEE. The CDR3 contains 14 residues. J was trimmed by 5 bases and V by 2 bases; bases with no gene match: 6. The DNA of the CDR3 is TGTGCCAGCAGCTTTCTAGGACAGGGTGACGAGCAGTACTTC. This gives the protein CASSFLGQGDEQYF.

V gene TRBV9 combines with J gene TRBJ2-6; TRBD1 aligns across 7 bases. CDR1 SGDLS and CDR2 YYNGEE come from the germline V gene. The CDR3 consists of 16 residues. Trimming removed 5 bases from V and 1 base from J; junction bases left unmatched: 6. The DNA for the CDR3 is TGTGCCAGCAGAGACCCGACAGGGTCTGGGGCCAACGTCCTGACTTTC. It encodes CASRDPTGSGANVLTF.

The table lists this clone with a count of one. The chain joins TRBV2 to TRBJ1-3, with 8 bases fitting TRBD1. This CDR3 is 14 amino acids long. The trim removed 5 bases at V and 2 bases at J, leaving 2 bases unmatched. From germline, CDR1 is SNHLY and CDR2 FYNNEI. The CDR3 protein is CASSQDRAGNTIYF. The CDR3 DNA sequence: TGTGCCAGCAGTCAGGACAGGGCTGGAAACACCATATATTTT.

V and J are TRBV7-8 and TRBJ2-2; tentative D call: TRBD1 (6 bases). The CDR3 loop spans 16 amino acids. Germline lookup yields CDR1 SGHVS and CDR2 FQNEAQ. V was cut by 6 bases and J by 2 bases, with 16 bases left in between. In nucleotides, the CDR3 is TGTGCCAGCAGGTCGGGTCGGACAGCAAACACCGGGGAGCTGTTTTTT. It encodes CASRSGRTANTGELFF. Based on the CDR3 plus reference TRBV7-8 and TRBJ2-2, the full variable domain is GAGVSQSPRYKVAKRGQDVALRCDPISGHVSLFWYQQALGQGPEFLTYFQNEAQLDKSGLPSDRFFAERPEGSVSTLKIQRTQQEDSAVYLCASRSGRTANTGELFFGEGSRLTVL.

About this clone itself: Other nucleotide sequences from this sample produce the same CDR3. The chain has TRBV4-3 and TRBJ1-1, with a possible D match to TRBD1 (5 bases). V was pared by 0 bases and J by 8 bases, with 10 bases between. Germline lookup yields CDR1 LGHNA and CDR2 YSLEER. There are 13 residues in the CDR3. The CDR3 sequence is CASSQDRGGEAFF. The CDR3 nucleotides are TGCGCCAGCAGCCAAGATAGGGGAGGAGAAGCTTTCTTT.

The rearrangement joins TRBV28 to TRBJ1-1; no clear D. The CDR3 spans 16 residues. Trimming took 0 bases from V and 4 from J, leaving 15 bases between them. CDR1 and CDR2 (germline): MDHEN, SYDVKM. The CDR3 spells CASSLWVRSAGTEAFF. The CDR3 DNA sequence: TGTGCCAGCAGTTTATGGGTTCGATCTGCGGGCACTGAAGCTTTCTTT. The whole variable domain, filled in from reference TRBV28 and TRBJ1-1, reads DVKVTQSSRYLVKRTGEKVFLECVQDMDHENMFWYRQDPGLGLRLIYFSYDVKMKEKGDIPEGYSVSREKKERFSLILESASTNQTSMYLCASSLWVRSAGTEAFFGQGTRLTVV.

This chain links TRBV28 with TRBJ1-2; TRBD1 aligns across 7 bases. The germline CDR1 and CDR2 sequences are MDHEN and SYDVKM. The CDR3 contains 15 residues. V lost 6 bases and J lost 8; bases outside the gene matches: 15. The CDR3 DNA is TGTGCCAGCAGCCCCCGGGACAGCTGGCTTGGGGGCTACACCTTC. Encoded protein: CASSPRDSWLGGYTF.

This sequence joins TRBV25-1 and TRBJ1-4; 9 bases map to TRBD1. The CDR3 sequence is 16 residues long. CDR1 is MGHDK and CDR2 is SYGVNS in the germline V gene. The trim removed 7 bases at V and 0 bases at J, leaving 6 bases unmatched. The CDR3 is CASTPGTGTTNEKLFF. In DNA form, the CDR3 reads TGTGCCAGCACACCCGGGACAGGGACAACTAATGAAAAACTGTTTTTT.

V gene TRBV28 combines with J gene TRBJ1-2; D is ambiguous. This CDR3 contains 15 residues. V lost 4 bases to trimming and J lost 1 base, with 13 bases between them. Germline loops: CDR1 MDHEN, CDR2 SYDVKM. The CDR3 is CASSSPRRGNYGYTF. CDR3 nucleotide sequence: TGTGCCAGCAGTTCCCCCCGCCGCGGTAACTATGGCTACACCTTC.

This clone was counted a single time. The chain has TRBV30 and TRBJ2-3; 9 nucleotides line up with TRBD2. J was trimmed by 2 bases and V by 0 bases; bases with no gene match: 9. This CDR3 region has 17 residues. Germline V gene sequence: CDR1 GTSNPN, CDR2 SVGIG (reference sequence). The CDR3 protein is CAWSVRGGSADTDTQYF. CDR3 sequence (DNA): TGTGCCTGGAGTGTGCGGGGGGGCTCCGCTGACACAGATACGCAGTATTTT.

The chain employs TRBV5-4 and TRBJ2-7; a weak D match, TRBD2 (7 bases). There are 15 residues in the CDR3. The germline V and J ends were trimmed by 4 bases and 3 bases, with 17 bases remaining between them. Looked up from germline, CDR1 is SGHNT and CDR2 is YYREEE (reference sequence). CDR3 residues: CASSPTVGGHYEQYF. In DNA form, the CDR3 reads TGTGCCAGCAGCCCCACGGTCGGGGGGCACTACGAGCAGTACTTC.

The rearrangement joins TRBV12-3 or TRBV12-4 to TRBJ2-1, with 7 bases fitting TRBD2. CDR3 length: 13 residues. The V segment lost 1 base and the J segment 6 bases; nucleotides outside the gene matches: 0. As DNA, the CDR3 is TGTGCCAGCAGTTTAGGGGGGGGCAATGAGCAGTTCTTC. Its protein product is CASSLGGGNEQFF.

This clone was seen once. A read error may account for a junction end that differs from germline. Distinct nucleotide sequences in the sample also encode this CDR3. This chain connects TRBV5-6 to TRBJ1-1, with TRBD1 as a possible D gene (5 bases). This CDR3 has 14 amino acids. Per germline, CDR1 SGHDT and CDR2 YYEEEE. The DNA for the CDR3 is TGTGCCAGCAGCGGGGCACTGTTGAACACTGAAGCCTTCTTT. Translation: CASSGALLNTEAFF.

V usage is TRBV25-1 and J usage is TRBJ1-4; no clear D. Germline lookup yields CDR1 MGHDK and CDR2 SYGVNS. The CDR3 totals 13 residues. CDR3 DNA: TGTGGGGCCAGATCCGCAGCTAATGAAAAACTGTTTTTT. Translating gives CGARSAANEKLFF.

V is TRBV6-4 and J is TRBJ2-3; 7 bases are a match to TRBD2. Germline values: CDR1 MRHNA, CDR2 SNTAGT. The V segment lost 4 bases and the J segment 2 bases; nucleotides outside the gene matches: 3. CDR3 length: 14 residues. In DNA form, the CDR3 reads TGTGCCAGCAGTGGCAGCGGGGACACAGATACGCAGTATTTT. It specifies CASSGSGDTDTQYF.

This clone was counted between two and nine times. This chain joins TRBV3-1 (or the pseudogene TRBV3-2) and TRBJ2-7, with TRBD1 matching over 8 bases. Per germline, CDR1 LGHDT and CDR2 YNNKEL (reference sequence). V lost 4 bases to trimming and J lost 2 bases; unmatched junction nucleotides: 7. This CDR3 region has 15 residues. For the CDR3, the DNA is TGTGCCAGCAGCCGGGGACAGGAGTCGACCTACGAGCAGTACTTC. It is translated as CASSRGQESTYEQYF.

The gene calls are TRBV27 and TRBJ1-1; D possibly corresponds to TRBD1 (5 bases). The CDR3 is made up of 14 amino acids. V gave up 6 bases and J gave up 3 bases, with 14 bases separating them. The germline gives CDR1 MNHEY, CDR2 SMNVEV (reference sequence). This CDR3 is CASSIWGGDTEAFF. CDR3 DNA sequence: TGTGCCAGCAGCATATGGGGCGGGGACACTGAAGCTTTCTTT.

The V and J genes are TRBV28 and TRBJ1-6; tentative D call: TRBD1 (6 bases). The CDR3 consists of 13 residues. Trimming took off 3 bases at V and 9 bases at J, with 9 bases between the two ends. The germline CDR1 and CDR2 sequences are MDHEN and SYDVKM. The DNA of the CDR3 is TGTGCCAGCAGTTTTCAAGGGGGTTCACCCCTCCACTTT. Its protein product is CASSFQGGSPLHF.